The 19 T cell receptor beta chains below come from one sample, sequenced in a study of vaccination and CD4 T cells after COVID-19. Oncomine TCR Beta short-read sequencing was applied to DNA from cultured CD4+ T cells. MiXCR, run by TCRdb on the PCR reads, gives a single entry per CDR3 protein. The sample carries approximately 15,000 distinct CDR3 sequences, 50% to 55% recorded once. No antigen is known for these receptors. Treatment in this sample: roughly ten-day PBMC culture with coronavirus spike peptide pools or control peptides (ViraFEST assay). The sequencing sample was made of CD4+ T cells from blood, cultured in vitro. These TCRs come from a human donor who had recovered from COVID-19.

CDR3 bases: TGCGCCAGCAGTGAGACAGGGGCCGGGGAGCTGTTTTTT. Translated, it gives CASSETGAGELFF. This sequence joins TRBV10-1 and TRBJ2-2; TRBD1 aligns across 7 bases. The trim removed 2 bases at V and 6 bases at J, leaving 0 bases unmatched. This CDR3 is 13 amino acids long. Germline V gives CDR1 WNHNN, CDR2 SYGVQD (reference sequence).

The chain recombines TRBV20-1 with TRBJ2-1; no firm D call. Per germline, CDR1 DFQATT and CDR2 SNEGSKA (reference sequence). Deletions cut 5 bases from V and 3 bases from J, with 14 bases between. This CDR3 is built from 14 residues. The CDR3 sequence is CSAPKSRLYNEQFF. The CDR3, as DNA: TGCAGTGCTCCAAAATCCAGGCTCTACAATGAGCAGTTCTTC.

This clonotype was seen just once. The rearrangement uses TRBV12-3 or TRBV12-4 and TRBJ2-1; the match to TRBD2 covers 9 bases. V lost 1 base and J lost 5; bases outside the gene matches: 12. CDR3 length: 18 amino acids. The CDR3 protein is CASSLGTSVQLAHNEQFF. CDR3 nucleotides: TGTGCCAGCAGTTTAGGGACTAGCGTTCAATTGGCACACAATGAGCAGTTCTTC.

This clonotype was detected only a few times. The chain recombines TRBV7-9 with TRBJ1-1, with D unresolved. CDR1 is SEHNR, CDR2 FQNEAQ, per germline (reference sequence). With 5 bases removed from V and 4 bases from J, the gap between germline ends came to 17 bases. The CDR3 consists of 15 residues. In nucleotides, the CDR3 is TGTGCCAGCAGCCCTAGTAATTGGCCGGGCACTGAAGCTTTCTTT. Translated, it gives CASSPSNWPGTEAFF.

The rearrangement joins TRBV7-9 to TRBJ2-5; no definite D call. Trimming cost V 1 base and J 3 bases, with 9 bases left between them. Germline V gene data show CDR1 as SEHNR and CDR2 as FQNEAQ (reference sequence). The CDR3 has 14 residues. CDR3 DNA sequence: TGTGCCAGCAGCTTAGGTTGGCGCGAAGAGACCCAGTACTTC. Translating gives CASSLGWREETQYF.

This clonotype was picked up one time. The rearrangement joins TRBV28 to TRBJ2-1; TRBD2 matches 11 bases. Losses at the gene ends were 3 bases for V and 0 bases for J; bases not matched to a gene: 10. The CDR3 loop spans 19 amino acids. Germline V gene lookup returns CDR1 MDHEN and CDR2 SYDVKM. CDR3 nucleotide sequence: TGTGCCAGCAGTTTTCATTGGCTAGCGGGAGGAGGCTCCTACAATGAGCAGTTCTTC. Translated: CASSFHWLAGGGSYNEQFF.

This clonotype was recorded a few times. V is TRBV7-8 and J is TRBJ2-5; D is uncertain. The CDR3 has 12 amino acids. Looked up from germline, CDR1 is SGHVS and CDR2 is FQNEAQ. V dropped 1 base and J dropped 5 bases, with 5 bases sitting between them. The CDR3 DNA sequence: TGTGCCAGCAGCTTAGTGAGGGAGACCCAGTACTTC. Its protein product is CASSLVRETQYF. Complete variable domain (other parts from reference TRBV7-8 and TRBJ2-5): GAGVSQSPRYKVAKRGQDVALRCDPISGHVSLFWYQQALGQGPEFLTYFQNEAQLDKSGLPSDRFFAERPEGSVSTLKIQRTQQEDSAVYLCASSLVRETQYFGPGTRLLVL.

This chain uses TRBV12-3 or TRBV12-4 with TRBJ1-2; D may be TRBD1 (5 bases). The CDR3 runs to 13 residues. V shed 3 bases and J shed 8 bases, with 13 bases lying between them. The CDR3 sequence is CASSFGREGGYTF. The CDR3 bases are TGTGCCAGCAGTTTTGGCAGGGAAGGAGGCTACACCTTC.

V usage is TRBV3-1 and J usage is TRBJ1-1; no clear D gene. CDR3 length equals 14 residues. The germline V gene encodes CDR1 LGHDT and CDR2 YNNKEL (reference sequence). V was pared by 2 bases and J by 2 bases, with 9 bases between. The CDR3 nucleotides are TGTGCCAGCAGCCAACTACCAGCAAACACTGAAGCTTTCTTT. It specifies CASSQLPANTEAFF. Filled out from reference TRBV3-1 and TRBJ1-1, the complete variable domain reads DTAVSQTPKYLVTQMGNDKSIKCEQNLGHDTMYWYKQDSKKFLKIMFSYNNKELIINETVPNRFSPKSPDKAHLNLHINSLELGDSAVYFCASSQLPANTEAFFGQGTRLTVV.

This chain connects TRBV6-5 to TRBJ2-7, with TRBD2 matching over 7 bases. The CDR3 extends over 16 amino acids. The ends lost 4 bases at V and 4 bases at J; junction bases unmatched: 13. Germline CDR1 and CDR2: MNHEY and SVGAGI. CDR3 sequence (DNA): TGTGCCAGCAGTTTGTTAGGAGGGAGGGCCGATTACGAGCAGTACTTC. The encoded protein is CASSLLGGRADYEQYF.

The chain is built from TRBV6-5 and TRBJ1-4, with D uncertain. The germline CDR1 and CDR2 sequences are MNHEY and SVGAGI. Trimming removed 0 bases at V and 4 bases at J, with 12 bases between. The CDR3 loop spans 16 amino acids. The CDR3 sequence is CASSYSGTALNEKLFF. In DNA form, the CDR3 reads TGTGCCAGCAGTTACTCGGGAACAGCCCTTAATGAAAAACTGTTTTTT.

This clonotype occurred a few times. This chain links TRBV20-1 with TRBJ2-1, with 10 bases matching TRBD2. Trimming cost V 3 bases and J 2 bases; bases outside gene matches: 7. The germline V gene has CDR1 DFQATT and CDR2 SNEGSKA (reference sequence). This CDR3 is built from 16 residues. CDR3 residues: CSASEAGGSTYNEQFF. CDR3 nucleotides: TGCAGTGCTAGTGAAGCGGGAGGGTCGACCTACAATGAGCAGTTCTTC.

V and J are TRBV12-3 or TRBV12-4 and TRBJ1-2; 8 bases map to TRBD1. After removal of 5 bases from V and 7 bases from J, the junction contained 12 bases not matched to a gene. The CDR3 totals 15 residues. This CDR3 is CASSPTGGGIRGYTF. The CDR3 nucleotides read TGTGCCAGCAGTCCAACAGGGGGAGGAATTCGTGGCTACACCTTC.

The V and J genes are TRBV7-9 and TRBJ2-2, with TRBD2 matching over 10 bases. The CDR3 spans 13 residues. From germline, CDR1 is SEHNR and CDR2 FQNEAQ (reference sequence). V shed 8 bases and J 6 bases; nucleotides not matched to a gene: 3. For the CDR3, the DNA is TGTGCCAGCCGCGGACTAGCGGCCGGGGAGCTGTTTTTT. It encodes CASRGLAAGELFF.

This clonotype was counted a few times. This chain uses TRBV12-3 or TRBV12-4 with TRBJ1-6; D is unclear. The CDR3 loop spans 16 amino acids. V was pared by 3 bases and J by 9 bases, with 18 bases between. The CDR3 region is CASSLEGSVLGSPLHF. CDR3 nucleotide sequence: TGTGCCAGCAGTTTGGAGGGTTCGGTCCTAGGTTCACCCCTCCACTTT.

This chain links TRBV11-1 with TRBJ2-5; unclear D gene. Trimming stripped 1 base from V and 0 bases from J, with 6 bases between. Per the germline V gene, CDR1 is SGHAT and CDR2 is FQDESV (reference sequence). This CDR3 has 14 amino acids. CDR3 sequence: CASSLEVYQETQYF. The CDR3 DNA reads TGTGCCAGCAGCTTAGAGGTGTACCAAGAGACCCAGTACTTC.

This chain connects TRBV3-1 to TRBJ2-7, with 11 nucleotides matching TRBD2. Trimming cost V 4 bases and J 2 bases; bases outside gene matches: 4. This CDR3 comprises 15 residues. Germline assignment: CDR1 LGHDT and CDR2 YNNKEL (reference sequence). CDR3 in DNA: TGTGCCAGCAGCCCCCCGGGACTAGCGGCCTACGAGCAGTACTTC. Its protein is CASSPPGLAAYEQYF.

This sequence joins TRBV10-3 and TRBJ2-7, with 12 positions matching TRBD2. Germline CDR1 ENHRY, CDR2 SYGVKD. The V segment lost 6 bases and the J segment 9 bases; nucleotides outside the gene matches: 9. The CDR3 is 14 amino acids. The CDR3 reads CAIREGLAGGPQYF. The CDR3 nucleotides are TGTGCCATCAGGGAAGGTCTAGCGGGAGGGCCGCAGTACTTC.

The chain employs TRBV12-3 or TRBV12-4 and TRBJ2-3; D not certain. This CDR3 has 12 amino acids. With 1 base removed from V and 6 bases from J, the gap between germline ends came to 5 bases. The CDR3 region is CASSLGADTQYF. For the CDR3, the DNA is TGTGCCAGCAGTTTAGGGGCCGATACGCAGTATTTT.